This T cell receptor (beta chain) was recovered during a study of T cells in localized non-small cell lung cancer. Points from the study as a whole: Higher blood T cell density went with longer overall survival. Across samples, adjacent lung featured a median approximately 60 of the top 100 tumor clones. It was uninvolved adjacent lung that showed the highest T cell clonality, exceeding tumor.

Germline lookup yields CDR1 GTSNPN and CDR2 SVGIG (reference sequence). V was trimmed by 0 bases and J by 5 bases, leaving 7 bases between them. The CDR3 runs 12 residues. Profiling relied on immunoSEQ multiplex PCR, and the TCRdb table lists in-frame clones only, not all of them. Of about 26,000 clones in the sample, around 93% were seen once. A remark on this clone: Its specificity is not known.

The material was peripheral blood, obtained before any cancer treatment. V usage is TRBV30 and J usage is TRBJ1-1, with unresolved D. The receptor was derived from an older female donor with stage II squamous cell lung carcinoma. CDR3 region: CAWSVVGTEAFF. For the CDR3, the DNA is TGTGCCTGGAGTGTCGTGGGGACTGAAGCTTTCTTT.